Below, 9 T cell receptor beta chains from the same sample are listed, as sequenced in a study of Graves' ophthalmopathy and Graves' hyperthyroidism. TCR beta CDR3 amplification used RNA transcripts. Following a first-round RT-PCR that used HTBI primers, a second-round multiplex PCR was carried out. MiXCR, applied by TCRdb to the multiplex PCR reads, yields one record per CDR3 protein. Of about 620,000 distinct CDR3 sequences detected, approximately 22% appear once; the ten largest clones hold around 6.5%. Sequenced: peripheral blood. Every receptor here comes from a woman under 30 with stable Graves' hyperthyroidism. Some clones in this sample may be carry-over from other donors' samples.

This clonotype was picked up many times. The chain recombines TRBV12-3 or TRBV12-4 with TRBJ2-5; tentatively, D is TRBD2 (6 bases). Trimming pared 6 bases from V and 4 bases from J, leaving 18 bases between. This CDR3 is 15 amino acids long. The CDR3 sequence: CASRGEEGSGETQYF. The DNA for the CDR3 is TGTGCCAGCAGAGGGGAGGAGGGCTCGGGAGAGACCCAGTACTTC.

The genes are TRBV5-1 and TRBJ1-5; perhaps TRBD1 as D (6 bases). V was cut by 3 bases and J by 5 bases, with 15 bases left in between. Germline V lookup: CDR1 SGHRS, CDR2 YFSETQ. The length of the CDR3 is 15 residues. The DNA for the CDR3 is TGCGCCAGCAGCTCGCGGCCAGGGGTGTATCAGCCCCAGCATTTT. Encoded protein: CASSSRPGVYQPQHF.

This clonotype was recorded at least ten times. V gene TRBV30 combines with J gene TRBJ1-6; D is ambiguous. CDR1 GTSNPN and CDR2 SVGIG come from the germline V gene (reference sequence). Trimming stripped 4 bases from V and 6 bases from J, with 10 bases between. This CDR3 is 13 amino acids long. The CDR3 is CAWTGRRNSPLHF. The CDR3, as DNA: TGTGCCTGGACCGGCAGGCGTAATTCACCCCTCCACTTT.

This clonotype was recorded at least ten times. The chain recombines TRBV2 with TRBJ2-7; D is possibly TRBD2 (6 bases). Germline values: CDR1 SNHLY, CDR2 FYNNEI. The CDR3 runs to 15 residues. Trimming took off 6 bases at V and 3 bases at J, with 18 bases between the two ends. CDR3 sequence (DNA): TGTGCCAGCAGCCCTGTAGGAGGGGAGATCTACGAGCAGTACTTC. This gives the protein CASSPVGGEIYEQYF. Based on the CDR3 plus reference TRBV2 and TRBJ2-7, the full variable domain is EPEVTQTPSHQVTQMGQEVILRCVPISNHLYFYWYRQILGQKVEFLVSFYNNEISEKSEIFDDQFSVERPDGSNFTLKIRSTKLEDSAMYFCASSPVGGEIYEQYFGPGTRLTVT.

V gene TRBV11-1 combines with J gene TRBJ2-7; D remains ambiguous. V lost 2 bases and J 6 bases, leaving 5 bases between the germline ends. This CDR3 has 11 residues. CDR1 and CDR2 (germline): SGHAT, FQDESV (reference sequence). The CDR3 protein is CASSLFLEQYF. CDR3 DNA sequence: TGTGCCAGCAGCTTATTCCTCGAGCAGTACTTC.

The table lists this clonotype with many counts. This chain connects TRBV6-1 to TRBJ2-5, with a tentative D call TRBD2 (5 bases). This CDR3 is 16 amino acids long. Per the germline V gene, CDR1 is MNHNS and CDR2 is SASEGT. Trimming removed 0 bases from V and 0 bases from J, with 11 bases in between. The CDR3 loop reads CASSEARRRYQETQYF. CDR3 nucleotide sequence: TGTGCCAGCAGTGAAGCTCGGCGGAGGTACCAAGAGACCCAGTACTTC.

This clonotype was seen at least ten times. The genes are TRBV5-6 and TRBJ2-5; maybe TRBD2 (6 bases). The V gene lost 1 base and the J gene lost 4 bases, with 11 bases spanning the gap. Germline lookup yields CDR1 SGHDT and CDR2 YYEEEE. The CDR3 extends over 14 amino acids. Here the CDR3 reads CASSLYWRVETQYF. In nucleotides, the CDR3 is TGTGCCAGCAGCTTGTATTGGAGGGTAGAGACCCAGTACTTC.

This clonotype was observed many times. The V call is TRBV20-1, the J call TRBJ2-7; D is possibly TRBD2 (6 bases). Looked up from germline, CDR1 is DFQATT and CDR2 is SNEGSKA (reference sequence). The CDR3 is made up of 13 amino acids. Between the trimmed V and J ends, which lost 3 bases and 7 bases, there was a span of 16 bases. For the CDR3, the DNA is TGCAGTGCTAGTGGAGGGGCCCGGGGGGAGCAGTACTTC. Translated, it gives CSASGGARGEQYF.

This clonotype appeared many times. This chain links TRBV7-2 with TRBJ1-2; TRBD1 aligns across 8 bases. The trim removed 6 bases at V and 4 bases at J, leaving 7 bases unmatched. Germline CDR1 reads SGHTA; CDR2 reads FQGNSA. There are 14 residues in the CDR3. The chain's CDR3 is CASSYTGGAYGYTF. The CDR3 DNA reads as TGTGCCAGCAGTTACACAGGGGGAGCCTATGGCTACACCTTC.